In its sample, the clone carrying this T cell receptor beta chain was seen many times. Its cognate antigen is unknown. This sample is part of a study of neurological immune-mediated disorders. The CDR3 is 12 residues long. The V end lost 5 bases, the J end lost 4 bases, and 8 bases lay between the germline ends. Germline lookup yields CDR1 SQVTM and CDR2 ANQGSEA. Points from the study as a whole: HTLV-1-associated myelopathy led in TCR clonal expansion, while multiple sclerosis ranked lowest, below healthy controls. No CDR3 amino acid sequences were shared by expanded clones across subjects, suggesting private repertoires in all groups.

Synthesis of cDNA was performed by 5'RACE using 10-nucleotide random UMIs. In every sequencing run, more than 160 million TCR-beta sequences were generated from 15-18 subjects. TCRdb re-called the 5' RACE reads with MiXCR, one entry per CDR3 protein. The table lists tens of thousands of distinct CDR3 sequences, about 9.4% of them singletons. The V gene is TRBV29-1, the J gene TRBJ2-2, with unresolved D. The sequence was collected from a woman under 40 with HTLV-1-associated myelopathy (HAM/TSP). The sequenced sample was PBMCs. The CDR3 sequence is CSVRFFTGELFF. As DNA, the CDR3 is TGCAGCGTTCGATTTTTCACCGGGGAGCTGTTTTTT.